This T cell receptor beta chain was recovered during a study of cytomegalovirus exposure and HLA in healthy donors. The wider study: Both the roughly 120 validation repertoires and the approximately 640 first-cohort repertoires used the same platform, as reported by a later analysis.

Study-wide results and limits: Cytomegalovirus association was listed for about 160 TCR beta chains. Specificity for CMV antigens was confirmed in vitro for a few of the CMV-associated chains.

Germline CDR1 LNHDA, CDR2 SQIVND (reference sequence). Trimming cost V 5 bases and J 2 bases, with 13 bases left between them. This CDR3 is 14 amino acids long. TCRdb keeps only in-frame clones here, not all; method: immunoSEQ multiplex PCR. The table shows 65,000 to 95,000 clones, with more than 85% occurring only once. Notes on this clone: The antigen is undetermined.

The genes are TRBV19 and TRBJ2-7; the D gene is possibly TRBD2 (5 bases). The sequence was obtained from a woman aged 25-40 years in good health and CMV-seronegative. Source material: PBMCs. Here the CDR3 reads CASSVGEGTYEQYF. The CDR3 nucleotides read TGTGCCAGTAGTGTTGGCGAGGGAACCTACGAGCAGTACTTC.